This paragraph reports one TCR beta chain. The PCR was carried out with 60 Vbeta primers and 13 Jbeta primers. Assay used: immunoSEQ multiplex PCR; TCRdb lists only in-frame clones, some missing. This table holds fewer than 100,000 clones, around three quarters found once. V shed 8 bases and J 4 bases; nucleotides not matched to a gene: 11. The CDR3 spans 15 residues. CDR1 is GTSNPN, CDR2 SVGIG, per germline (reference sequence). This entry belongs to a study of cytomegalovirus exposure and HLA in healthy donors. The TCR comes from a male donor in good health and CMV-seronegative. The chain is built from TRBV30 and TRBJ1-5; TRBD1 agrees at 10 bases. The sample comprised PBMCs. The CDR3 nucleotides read TGTGCCCTTACTGCCGGGACAGGGGCAAATCAGCCCCAGCATTTT. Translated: CALTAGTGANQPQHF.